The 13 T cell receptor beta chains given below trace back to one sample, sequenced in a study of cytomegalovirus exposure and HLA in healthy donors. The repertoire was sequenced with immunoSEQ multiplex PCR; TCRdb's copy has only in-frame clones and lacks some. The sample lists 71,000 or so clones; approximately 94% were seen once. Sequencing used PBMCs. The receptors come from a woman aged 18-35 years in good health and CMV-seropositive.

The chain joins TRBV7-9 to TRBJ2-1; no firm D call. Germline V lookup: CDR1 SEHNR, CDR2 FQNEAQ (reference sequence). With 4 bases removed from V and 2 bases from J, the gap between germline ends came to 3 bases. This CDR3 region has 12 residues. In DNA, the CDR3 is TGTGCCAGCAGCTATACCTACAATGAGCAGTTCTTC. It specifies CASSYTYNEQFF. The complete variable domain, with remaining parts taken from reference TRBV7-9 and TRBJ2-1, reads DTGVSQNPRHKITKRGQNVTFRCDPISEHNRLYWYRQTLGQGPEFLTYFQNEAQLEKSRLLSDRFSAERPKGSFSTLEIQRTEQGDSAMYLCASSYTYNEQFFGPGTRLTVL.

The V and J genes are TRBV11-3 and TRBJ2-5, with D perhaps matching TRBD2 (6 bases). This CDR3 is 14 amino acids long. Trimming shortened V by 3 bases and J by 5 bases, and 13 bases separated the two germline ends. Germline CDR1 SGHNT, CDR2 YENEEA. This chain's CDR3 is CASSFGGRGETQYF. The CDR3 coding sequence is TGTGCCAGCAGCTTTGGAGGTCGGGGGGAGACCCAGTACTTC.

The CDR3: CAGGEQGAEKLFF. The CDR3 region has the DNA TGTGCCGGGGGGGAACAGGGGGCTGAAAAACTGTTTTTT. The J gene is TRBJ1-4, the V gene TRBV2; 9 positions agree with TRBD1. Unmatched junction bases numbered 8, after V lost 11 bases and J lost 7 bases. The CDR3 runs to 13 residues. Per the germline V gene, CDR1 is SNHLY and CDR2 is FYNNEI.

The chain couples TRBV19 to TRBJ1-4; perhaps TRBD1 as D (6 bases). CDR1 is LNHDA, CDR2 SQIVND, per germline (reference sequence). CDR3 length: 18 amino acids. Trimming took 9 bases from V and 1 from J, leaving 24 bases between them. The CDR3, as DNA: TGTGCCAGCGGCGGGAGGCGGGGGCAGGGCGGAACTAATGAAAAACTGTTTTTT. Translating it yields CASGGRRGQGGTNEKLFF.

V gene TRBV6-1 combines with J gene TRBJ1-1, with a weak D call TRBD1 (5 bases). This CDR3 spans 16 amino acids. V lost 3 bases and J lost 0, with 14 bases in between. Germline V gene data show CDR1 as MNHNS and CDR2 as SASEGT. As DNA, the CDR3 is TGTGCCAGCAGTGAGGTTCAGGGCTGGGTGAACACTGAAGCTTTCTTT. The encoded protein is CASSEVQGWVNTEAFF.

The V and J genes are TRBV6-5 and TRBJ2-5; TRBD1 matches 7 bases. CDR3 length: 14 amino acids. CDR1 MNHEY and CDR2 SVGAGI come from the germline V gene. V lost 6 bases and J lost 5; bases outside the gene matches: 9. CDR3 region: CASSLDRPEETQYF. CDR3 DNA sequence: TGTGCCAGCAGCCTGGACAGGCCAGAGGAGACCCAGTACTTC.

The chain is built from TRBV5-6 and TRBJ1-5; the D gene is possibly TRBD1 (6 bases). CDR1 is SGHDT, CDR2 YYEEEE, per germline. The CDR3 runs to 17 residues. Trimming left V 0 bases short and J 3 bases short, with 16 bases between. This CDR3 reads CASSLGVGAGDNQPQHF. DNA for the CDR3: TGTGCCAGCAGCTTGGGTGTTGGGGCAGGGGACAATCAGCCCCAGCATTTT.

V gene TRBV7-9 combines with J gene TRBJ2-5, with TRBD1 identical over 7 bases. In germline, CDR1 is SEHNR, CDR2 FQNEAQ (reference sequence). Trimming at V came to 11 bases and at J to 0 bases, leaving 9 bases not matched to a gene. CDR3 length equals 14 residues. The CDR3 protein is CAWGTAKYQETQYF. The CDR3 bases are TGTGCCTGGGGGACAGCCAAGTACCAAGAGACCCAGTACTTC.

This chain's CDR3 is CASSYSEGPLYGYTF. CDR3 DNA sequence: TGTGCCAGCAGTTACTCAGAGGGCCCGTTGTATGGCTACACCTTC. The genes are TRBV6-5 and TRBJ1-2; D is undetermined. Trimming stripped 0 bases from V and 5 bases from J, with 13 bases between. The V gene's germline CDR1 is MNHEY and CDR2 SVGAGI. The CDR3 extends over 15 amino acids.

The genes are TRBV30 and TRBJ2-1; possibly TRBD1 for D (5 bases). Trimming pared 3 bases from V and 4 bases from J, leaving 19 bases between. Germline lookup yields CDR1 GTSNPN and CDR2 SVGIG (reference sequence). The CDR3 spans 16 residues. This CDR3 is CAWRSNGVGRYNEQFF. CDR3 coding DNA: TGTGCCTGGAGGTCCAATGGAGTGGGGCGGTACAATGAGCAGTTCTTC.

This chain connects TRBV6-6 to TRBJ1-1; D is possibly TRBD1 (6 bases). Germline assignment: CDR1 MNHNY and CDR2 SVGAGI (reference sequence). The ends were cut back, 3 bases at V and 5 bases at J, with 16 bases in the middle. The CDR3 spans 15 residues. In nucleotides, the CDR3 is TGTGCCAGCAGTTATCCCCAGGGGTTGGAGACTGAAGCTTTCTTT. Its protein is CASSYPQGLETEAFF.

The CDR3 DNA reads as TGTGCCAGCAGCCAAGAAGTACAGGGGGGCACTGAAGCTTTCTTT. It specifies CASSQEVQGGTEAFF. The rearrangement uses TRBV4-2 and TRBJ1-1; 8 bases fit TRBD1. The CDR3 consists of 15 residues. The ends lost 0 bases at V and 4 bases at J; junction bases unmatched: 4. Germline V gene sequence: CDR1 LGHNA, CDR2 YNFKEQ.

This sequence joins TRBV7-2 and TRBJ2-5; D is uncertain. This CDR3 has 13 amino acids. V was trimmed by 4 bases and J by 4 bases, leaving 10 bases between them. The germline gives CDR1 SGHTA, CDR2 FQGNSA. CDR3 sequence reads: CASSSLVAETQYF. CDR3 sequence (DNA): TGTGCCAGCAGCTCATTAGTAGCAGAGACCCAGTACTTC.